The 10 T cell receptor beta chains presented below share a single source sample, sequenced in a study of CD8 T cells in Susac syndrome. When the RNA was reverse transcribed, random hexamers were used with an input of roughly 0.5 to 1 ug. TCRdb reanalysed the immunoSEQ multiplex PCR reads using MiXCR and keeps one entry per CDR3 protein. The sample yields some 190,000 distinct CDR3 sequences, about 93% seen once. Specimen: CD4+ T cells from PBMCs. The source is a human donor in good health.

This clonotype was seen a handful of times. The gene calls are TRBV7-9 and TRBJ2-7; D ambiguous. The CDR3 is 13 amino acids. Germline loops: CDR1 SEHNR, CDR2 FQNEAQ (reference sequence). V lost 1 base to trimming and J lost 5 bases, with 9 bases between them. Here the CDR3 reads CASSLDLDHEQYV. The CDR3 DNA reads TGTGCCAGCAGCTTAGATTTGGACCACGAGCAGTACGTC.

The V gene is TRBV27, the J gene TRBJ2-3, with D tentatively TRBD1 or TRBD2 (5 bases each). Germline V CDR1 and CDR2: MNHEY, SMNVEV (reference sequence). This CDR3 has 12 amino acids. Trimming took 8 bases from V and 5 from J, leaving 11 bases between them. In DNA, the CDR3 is TGTGCCAGCGGACACCGGGGAGATACGCAGTATTTT. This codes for CASGHRGDTQYF.

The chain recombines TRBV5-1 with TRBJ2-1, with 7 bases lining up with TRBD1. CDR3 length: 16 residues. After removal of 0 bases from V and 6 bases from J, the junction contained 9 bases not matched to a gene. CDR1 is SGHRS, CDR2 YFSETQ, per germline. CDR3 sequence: CASSLERTGSRNEQFF. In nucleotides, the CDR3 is TGCGCCAGCAGCTTGGAGAGGACAGGCTCCCGCAATGAGCAGTTCTTC. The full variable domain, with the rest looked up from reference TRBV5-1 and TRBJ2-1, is KAGVTQTPRYLIKTRGQQVTLSCSPISGHRSVSWYQQTPGQGLQFLFEYFSETQRNKGNFPGRFSGRQFSNSRSEMNVSTLELGDSALYLCASSLERTGSRNEQFFGPGTRLTVL.

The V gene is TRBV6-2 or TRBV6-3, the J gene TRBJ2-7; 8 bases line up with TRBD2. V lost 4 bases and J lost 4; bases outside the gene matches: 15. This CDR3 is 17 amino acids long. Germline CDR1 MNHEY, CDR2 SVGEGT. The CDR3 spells CASSSIRSGGGLYEQYF. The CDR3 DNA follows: TGTGCCAGCAGTTCTATCCGGTCTGGCGGGGGGTTATACGAGCAGTACTTC.

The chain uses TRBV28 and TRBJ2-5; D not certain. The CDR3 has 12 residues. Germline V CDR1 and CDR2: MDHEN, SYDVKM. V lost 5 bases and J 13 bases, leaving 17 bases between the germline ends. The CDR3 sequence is CASSTPFGLWYF. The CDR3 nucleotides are TGTGCCAGCAGTACCCCGTTCGGATTATGGTACTTC. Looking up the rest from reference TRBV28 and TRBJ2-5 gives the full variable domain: DVKVTQSSRYLVKRTGEKVFLECVQDMDHENMFWYRQDPGLGLRLIYFSYDVKMKEKGDIPEGYSVSREKKERFSLILESASTNQTSMYLCASSTPFGLWYFGPGTRLLVL.

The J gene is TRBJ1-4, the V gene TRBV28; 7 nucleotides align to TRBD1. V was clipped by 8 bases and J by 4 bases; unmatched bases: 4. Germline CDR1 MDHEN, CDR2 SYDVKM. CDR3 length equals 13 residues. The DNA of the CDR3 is TGTGCCAGCGGAGGGGGCGTTAATGAAAAACTGTTTTTT. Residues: CASGGGVNEKLFF.

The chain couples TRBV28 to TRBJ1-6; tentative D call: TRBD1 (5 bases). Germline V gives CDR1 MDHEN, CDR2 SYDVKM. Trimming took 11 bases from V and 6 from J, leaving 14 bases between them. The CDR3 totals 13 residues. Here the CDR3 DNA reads TGTGCCCACCGGGCAGGGATTAATTCACCCCTCCACTTT. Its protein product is CAHRAGINSPLHF.

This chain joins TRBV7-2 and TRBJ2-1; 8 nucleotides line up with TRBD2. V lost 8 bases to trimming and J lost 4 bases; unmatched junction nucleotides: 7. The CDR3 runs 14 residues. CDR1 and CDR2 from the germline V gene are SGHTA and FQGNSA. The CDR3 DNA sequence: TGTGCCAGCTCCCGGGGCGGGGGGTACAATGAGCAGTTCTTC. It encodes CASSRGGGYNEQFF.

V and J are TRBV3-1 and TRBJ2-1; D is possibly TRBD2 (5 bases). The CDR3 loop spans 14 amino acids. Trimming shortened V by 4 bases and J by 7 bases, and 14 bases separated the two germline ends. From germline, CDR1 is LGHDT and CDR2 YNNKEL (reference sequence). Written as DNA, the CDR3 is TGTGCCAGCAGCCTGAGCGCCGGGGAGAATGAGCAGTTCTTC. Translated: CASSLSAGENEQFF.

The CDR3 spells CASSPGQGADGYTF. The CDR3 DNA is TGCGCCAGCAGCCCGGGACAGGGGGCGGATGGCTACACCTTC. This chain uses TRBV5-1 with TRBJ1-2; 12 nucleotides align to TRBD1. V lost 4 bases to trimming and J lost 6 bases; unmatched junction nucleotides: 4. Germline CDR1 reads SGHRS; CDR2 reads YFSETQ. This CDR3 has 14 residues.